This T cell receptor beta chain was documented in a study of technical replicates of blood from a few donors. Trimming cost V 3 bases and J 1 base; bases outside gene matches: 21. The germline gives CDR1 MGHRA, CDR2 YSYEKL. This CDR3 has 21 residues. Repertoires were generated with immunoSEQ multiplex PCR, while TCRdb's copy carries only in-frame clones and drops some. The repertoire holds around 79,000 clones, with roughly 94% as singletons. The TCR sequence derives from a human donor in good health. The specimen was T cells isolated from PBMCs. This rearrangement joins TRBV4-1 to TRBJ1-5; 7 bases line up with TRBD1. The CDR3 DNA follows: TGCGCCAGCAGCCACGGACGAACCGGGACAGTATTTCTTGCGAGCAATCAGCCCCAGCATTTT. Its protein product is CASSHGRTGTVFLASNQPQHF.